Described below is a single T cell receptor (beta chain) sequence and its context. This CDR3 comprises 13 residues. V shed 1 base and J shed 6 bases, with 10 bases lying between them. From germline, CDR1 is LNHDA and CDR2 SQIVND (reference sequence). Authors' methods: Nucleated cell counts were estimated from reference gene primer amplification. Repertoires were generated with immunoSEQ multiplex PCR, while TCRdb's copy carries only in-frame clones and drops some. Clone size and the V and J calls come from that table; the DNA yielded D and trimming. The sample has about 120,000 clones, about nine tenths seen once. These data originate in a study of blood T cell repertoires in COVID-19. Study summary: The United States, Italy and Spain were the sources of the acute and convalescent COVID-19 samples. From T cells, B-cell-depleted T cells, or PBMCs came the material, which was cDNA or gDNA.

The chain carries TRBV19 and TRBJ2-7; no clear D gene. This clonotype was sampled from a man in his forties or fifties with acute or convalescent COVID-19. Sequencing was done on a sample of peripheral blood. CDR3 sequence (DNA): TGTGCCAGTAGTATAGTGAGTTTCTCCGAGCAGTACTTC. Its translation is CASSIVSFSEQYF.